This section outlines one T cell receptor (beta chain) sequence together with its context. Authors' processing steps: Amplification of reference gene primers was used by the study to estimate nucleated cell counts. Sequencing used immunoSEQ multiplex PCR; TCRdb keeps in-frame clones, though not all of them. V, J and clone size were drawn from that table, and D and trimming were deduced from the DNA. The table shows about 370,000 clones, with around 89% occurring only once. This record comes from a study of blood T cell repertoires in COVID-19. The Seattle patients joined while their infection was active and were tracked longitudinally afterward. The CDR3 has 15 amino acids. Trimming cost V 0 bases and J 4 bases; bases outside gene matches: 3. CDR1 is LNHNV and CDR2 is YYDKDF in the germline V gene (reference sequence).

This clonotype was sampled from a woman aged 25 to 39 with COVID-19, enrolled during active disease. Sequencing input: peripheral blood. The chain has TRBV15 and TRBJ1-2, with 9 bases identical to TRBD1. The CDR3 protein is CATSRETGGAYGYTF. In nucleotides, the CDR3 is TGTGCCACCAGCAGAGAGACAGGGGGAGCCTATGGCTACACCTTC.